The sequence of this T cell receptor (beta chain) was determined in a study of Ad26.COV2.S vaccination and SARS-CoV-2 variants. Method: immunoSEQ multiplex PCR; TCRdb's copy keeps in-frame clones and lacks some. In the table there are hundreds of thousands of clones, roughly 90% of which are singletons. Treatment defined: roughly 20 received Ad26.COV2.S at low or high dose, single or two shots; 5 received placebo; per-sample allocation not given. The study sampled participants on day 63 after the first vaccine or placebo injection. The study used a vaccine consisting of an Ad26 vector that expressed Wuhan-strain SARS-CoV-2 spike. CDR1 and CDR2 from the germline V gene are KGHSH and LQKENI. Deletions cut 2 bases from V and 2 bases from J, with 12 bases between. CDR3 length: 16 amino acids.

Sequencing was performed on peripheral blood, taken in a trial of Ad26.COV2.S vaccine versus placebo. The rearrangement joins TRBV18 to TRBJ2-2; D gene ambiguous. The source is a person aged 18-60 years who received the Ad26.COV2.S COVID-19 vaccine or a placebo. CDR3 in DNA: TGTGCCAGCTCACCAAGTCTAGATTCCAACACCGGGGAGCTGTTTTTT. Translation: CASSPSLDSNTGELFF.